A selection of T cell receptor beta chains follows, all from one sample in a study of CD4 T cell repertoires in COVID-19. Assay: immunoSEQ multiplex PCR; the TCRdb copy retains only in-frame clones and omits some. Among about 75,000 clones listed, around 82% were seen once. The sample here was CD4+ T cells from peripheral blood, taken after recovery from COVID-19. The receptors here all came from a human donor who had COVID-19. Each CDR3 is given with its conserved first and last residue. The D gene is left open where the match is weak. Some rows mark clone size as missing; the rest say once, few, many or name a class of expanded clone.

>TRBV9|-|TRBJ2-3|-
TGTGCCAGCAGCGTGGAGCTTCCTCGGGGCACAGATACGCAGTATTTT
CASSVELPRGTDTQYF
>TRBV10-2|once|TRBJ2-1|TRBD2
TGCGCCACCTATGCCGCGACTAGCGGACCCAATGAGCAGTTCTTC
CATYAATSGPNEQFF
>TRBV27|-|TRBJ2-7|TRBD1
TGTGCCAGCAGTTTAGTGTGGGACAGGGGGTACGAGCAGTACTTC
CASSLVWDRGYEQYF
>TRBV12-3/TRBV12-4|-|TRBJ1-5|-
TGTGCCAGCAGTTTTGTGGGCAATCAGCCCCAGCATTTT
CASSFVGNQPQHF
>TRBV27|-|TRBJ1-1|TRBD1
TGTGCCAGCAGTTACTCCCCCAGGACAGGGATGCGGAACACTGAAGCTTTCTTT
CASSYSPRTGMRNTEAFF
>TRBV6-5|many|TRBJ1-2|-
TGTGCCAGCACCTGGGAGCAGGGTGCTAACTATGGCTACACCTTC
CASTWEQGANYGYTF
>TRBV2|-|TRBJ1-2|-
TGTGCCAGCAGCCCAGGGAGGTATGGCTACACCTTC
CASSPGRYGYTF
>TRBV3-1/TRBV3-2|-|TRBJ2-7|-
-
CASSLTSGTASSTSGLVF
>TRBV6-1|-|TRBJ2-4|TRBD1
TGTGCCAGCAGTGATCCAGGGGGCGCCGTCAAAAACATTCAGTACTTC
CASSDPGGAVKNIQYF
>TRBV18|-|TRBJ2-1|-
TGTGCCAGCTCCCCCGACTCGCCTCCTAACAATGAGCAGTTCTTC
CASSPDSPPNNEQFF
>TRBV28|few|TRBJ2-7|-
TGTGCCAGCAGGAACAGGTTCGCGCAGTACTTC
CASRNRFAQYF
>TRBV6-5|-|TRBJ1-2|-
TGTGCCAGCAGTTACTCCGGGGGGTCCAGCTACACCTTC
CASSYSGGSSYTF